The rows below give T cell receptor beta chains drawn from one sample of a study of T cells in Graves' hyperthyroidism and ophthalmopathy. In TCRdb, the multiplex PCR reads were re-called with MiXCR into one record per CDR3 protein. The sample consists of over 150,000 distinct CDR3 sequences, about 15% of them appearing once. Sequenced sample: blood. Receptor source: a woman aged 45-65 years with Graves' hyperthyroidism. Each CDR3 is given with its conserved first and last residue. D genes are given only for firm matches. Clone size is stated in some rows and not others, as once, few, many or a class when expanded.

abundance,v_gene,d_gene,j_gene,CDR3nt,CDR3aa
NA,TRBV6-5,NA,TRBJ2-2,TGTGCCAGCAGTTACGAGCAGGGGTCACTCACCGGGGAGCTGTTTTTT,CASSYEQGSLTGELFF
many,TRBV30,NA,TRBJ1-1,TGTGCCTGGAGTATGGGCCCGGCTGAAGCTTTCTTT,CAWSMGPAEAFF
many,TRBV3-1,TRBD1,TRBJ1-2,TGTGCCAGCAGCCCCCGGACAGGGGCCCCCTATGGCTACACCTTC,CASSPRTGAPYGYTF
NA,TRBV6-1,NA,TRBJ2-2,TGTGCCAGCAGTCGGGGAGCGGGCGCGAACACCGGGGAGCTGTTTTTT,CASSRGAGANTGELFF
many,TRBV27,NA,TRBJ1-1,TGTGCCAGCAGTTTTTCCCCAGTGAACACTGAAGCTTTCTTT,CASSFSPVNTEAFF
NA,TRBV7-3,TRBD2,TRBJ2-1,TGTGCCAGCAGCTTAATAGCGGGAGGGGAGCAGTTCTTC,CASSLIAGGEQFF
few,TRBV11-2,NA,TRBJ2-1,TGTGCCAGCAGCTTTTTCGGGACCGCGACAAGCGAAGGGCAGTTCTTC,CASSFFGTATSEGQFF
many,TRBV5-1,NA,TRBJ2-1,TGCGCCAGCAGCTTAGACTATTACAATGAGCAGTTCTTC,CASSLDYYNEQFF
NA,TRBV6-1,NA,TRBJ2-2,TGTGCCAGCAGAGAGGGGTCGAACACCGGGGAGCTGTTTTTT,CASREGSNTGELFF
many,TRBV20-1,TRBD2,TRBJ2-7,TGCAGTGCCCGACTAGCGGGAAACTACGAGCAGTACTTC,CSARLAGNYEQYF
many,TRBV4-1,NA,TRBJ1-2,TGCGCCAGCAGCTACCCAGGGACTAACTATGGCTACACCTTC,CASSYPGTNYGYTF
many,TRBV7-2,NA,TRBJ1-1,TGTGCCAGCAGCTTAGACACGGCCTCGAACACTGAAGCTTTCTTT,CASSLDTASNTEAFF
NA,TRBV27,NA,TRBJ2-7,TGTGCCAGCGAGAAGCGCGGAGCCTCCTACGAGCAGTACTTC,CASEKRGASYEQYF
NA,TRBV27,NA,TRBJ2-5,TGTGCCAGCAGTTTATCAGGCTGGGAGACCCAGTACTTC,CASSLSGWETQYF
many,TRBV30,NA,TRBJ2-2,TGTGCCTTTCAAGGGGGGATTGGGACCGGGGAGCTGTTTTTT,CAFQGGIGTGELFF
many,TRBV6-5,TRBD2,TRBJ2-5,TGTGCCAGCAGTTATGGACTAGCGGGGTTTCAAGAGACCCAGTACTTC,CASSYGLAGFQETQYF
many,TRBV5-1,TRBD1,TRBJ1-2,TGCGCCAGCAGCTTGCTGACAGGGGCCAAAGTCTATGGCTACACCTTC,CASSLLTGAKVYGYTF
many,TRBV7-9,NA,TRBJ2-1,TGTGCCAGCAGCTTAGTTAGCTACTACAATGAGCAGTTCTTC,CASSLVSYYNEQFF
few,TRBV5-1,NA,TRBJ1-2,TGCGCCAGCAGCTTGAGCCTAAACTATGGCTACACCTTC,CASSLSLNYGYTF
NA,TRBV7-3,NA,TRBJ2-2,TGTGCCAGCACCCGGGACTCCGCGAACACCGGGGAGCTGTTTTTT,CASTRDSANTGELFF
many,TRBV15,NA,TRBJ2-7,TGTGCCACCAGCAGAGATCCGGCTAGCTACGAGCAGTACTTC,CATSRDPASYEQYF
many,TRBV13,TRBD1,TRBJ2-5,TGTGCCAGCAGCTACAGGGGGACAGGGAAAGAGACCCAGTACTTC,CASSYRGTGKETQYF
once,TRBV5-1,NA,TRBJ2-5,TGCGCCAGCAGCGAATCTCTAGCGACCCAGTACTTC,CASSESLATQYF
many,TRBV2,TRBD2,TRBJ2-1,TGTGCCAGCAGTGTCGGAAGCGGGAGTTACAATGAGCAGTTCTTC,CASSVGSGSYNEQFF
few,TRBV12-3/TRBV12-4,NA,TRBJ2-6,TGTGCCAGCAGTTTAACCAGGGCTGGGGCCAACGTCCTGACTTTC,CASSLTRAGANVLTF
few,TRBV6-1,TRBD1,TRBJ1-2,TGTGCCAGCAGCTTAGACAGGGCTTACTCTGGCTACACCTTC,CASSLDRAYSGYTF
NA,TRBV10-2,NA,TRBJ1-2,TGCGCCAGCACCGAAGGCCGCTGGAACTATGGCTACACCTTC,CASTEGRWNYGYTF
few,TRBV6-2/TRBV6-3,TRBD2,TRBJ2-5,TGTGCCAGCAGTTACAACGTCCGGACTAGCGGGGTCGAGACCCAGTACTTC,CASSYNVRTSGVETQYF
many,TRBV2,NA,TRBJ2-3,TGTGCCAGCAACCAGGACGGTGGGGGGTCAGATACGCAGTATTTT,CASNQDGGGSDTQYF
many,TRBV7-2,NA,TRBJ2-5,TGTGCCAGCAGCTTAGTAGCTCGGGGAGGCGAGACCCAGTACTTC,CASSLVARGGETQYF
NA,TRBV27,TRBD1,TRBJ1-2,TGTGCCAGCAGTTTTCTCGGGACAGGGGCTTATGGCTACACCTTC,CASSFLGTGAYGYTF
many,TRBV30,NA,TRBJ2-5,TGTGCCTGGAGTGTAACAGCTTTCCCACAAGAGACCCAGTACTTC,CAWSVTAFPQETQYF
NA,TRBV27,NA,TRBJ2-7,TGTGCCAGCAGTTTATCGTTAGGCGTCCTGGGGCAGTACTTC,CASSLSLGVLGQYF
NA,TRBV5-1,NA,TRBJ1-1,TGCGCCAGCAGCCTGTCACAGGGCTTCACTGAAGCTTTCTTT,CASSLSQGFTEAFF
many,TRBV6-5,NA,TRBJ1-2,TGTGCCAGCAGTTACTCGACTTCGGGCAGGGGATATGGCTACACCTTC,CASSYSTSGRGYGYTF
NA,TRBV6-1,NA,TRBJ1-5,TGTGCCAGCAGTGAAGGATATTCCCTCAATCAGCCCCAGCATTTT,CASSEGYSLNQPQHF
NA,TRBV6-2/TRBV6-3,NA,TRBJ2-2,TGTGCCAGCAGTTACTCGAGGCTAGCGATAGGGGGGGAGCTGTTTTTT,CASSYSRLAIGGELFF
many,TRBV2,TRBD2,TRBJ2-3,TGTGCCAGCGGGACTAGCGGGAGCGGCGCAGATACGCAGTATTTT,CASGTSGSGADTQYF
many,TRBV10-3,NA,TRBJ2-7,TGTGCCCCCGATAAAGGGCGTCCCGACTACGAGCAGTACTTC,CAPDKGRPDYEQYF
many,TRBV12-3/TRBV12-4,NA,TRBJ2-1,TGTGCCAGCAGTTTAGCCAGGAATGAGCAGTTCTTC,CASSLARNEQFF
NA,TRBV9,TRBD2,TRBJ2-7,TGTGCCAGCAGCATATCGGCGGGAGGGCCGGTCGAGCAGTACTTC,CASSISAGGPVEQYF
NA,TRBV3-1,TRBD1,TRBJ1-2,TGTGCCAGCAGCCAAGTCACAGGGGGCGACTATGGCTACACCTTC,CASSQVTGGDYGYTF
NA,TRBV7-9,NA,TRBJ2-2,TGTGCTCGCTCGACTGCCCAGAACACCGGGGAGCTGTTTTTT,CARSTAQNTGELFF
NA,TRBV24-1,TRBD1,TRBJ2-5,TGTGCCACCAGTGAGACTAAACCCCCTGACAGGGGAAAGTACCAAGAGACCCAGTACTTC,CATSETKPPDRGKYQETQYF
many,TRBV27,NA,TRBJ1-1,TGTGCCAGCAGTTTATCGGTCGGCAACTTGGGGACTGAAGCTTTCTTT,CASSLSVGNLGTEAFF
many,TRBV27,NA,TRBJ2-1,TGTGCCAGCAGTAACGGGTCGCCCAGAAATGAGCAGTTCTTC,CASSNGSPRNEQFF
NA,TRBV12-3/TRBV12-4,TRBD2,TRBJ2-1,TGTGCCACCCAACTAGCGGGAGGCTTTAATGAGCAGTTCTTC,CATQLAGGFNEQFF
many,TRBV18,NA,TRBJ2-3,TGTGCCAGCTCACCGGTTGACATCAAGGGAACAGATACGCAGTATTTT,CASSPVDIKGTDTQYF
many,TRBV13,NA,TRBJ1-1,TGTGCCAGCAGCTTAGACTTGGGGAGTGGCACTGAAGCTTTCTTT,CASSLDLGSGTEAFF
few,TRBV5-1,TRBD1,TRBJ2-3,TGCGCCAGTACCGACAGGGGGCATCAAAGTACAGATACGCAGTATTTT,CASTDRGHQSTDTQYF
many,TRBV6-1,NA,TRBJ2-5,TGTGCCAGCAGTTATACAGGGATTTCGGAGACCCAGTACTTC,CASSYTGISETQYF
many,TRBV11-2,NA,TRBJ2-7,TGTGCCAGCAGTTTCAGCGACGGGGACTACGAGCAGTACTTC,CASSFSDGDYEQYF
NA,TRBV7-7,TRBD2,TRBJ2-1,TGTGCTAGCAGACCTCTAGCGGGAGCTAGGAATGAGCAGTTCTTC,CASRPLAGARNEQFF